This entry features one TCR beta chain sequence. Its antigen remains unknown. For the second PCR, which ran for about 7 to 11 cycles, a sample-barcoded 5' primer and a J-beta primer mix were used. Each cDNA molecule was tagged by a template-switch adaptor with 12 random nucleotides. Sequencing of every sample gave 2.5 million or more CDR3-containing paired-end reads. TCRdb reanalysed the 5' RACE reads using MiXCR and keeps one entry per CDR3 protein. This sample has roughly 500,000 distinct CDR3 sequences, with 25% to 30% found just once. V shed 3 bases, J shed 3 bases, and the junction held 5 bases outside the gene matches. This CDR3 contains 16 residues. Germline values: CDR1 LGHDT, CDR2 YNNKEL (reference sequence). The source of the sample is a study of blood T cells in healthy people across ages. Broader study findings: Significant beta diversity loss was already apparent by age about 39, declining roughly linearly. Long-lived and aged donors differed, with more naive CD4+ cells and higher diversity in the long-lived.

The receptor was derived from a woman in her seventies in good health. The V call is TRBV3-1, the J call TRBJ2-5; TRBD2 aligns across 12 bases. The sequenced sample was blood. The CDR3 is CASSHWTSGDKETQYF. CDR3 nucleotides: TGTGCCAGCAGCCATTGGACTAGCGGGGATAAAGAGACCCAGTACTTC.